The 27 T cell receptor beta chains below were found in one sample sequenced in a study of cytomegalovirus exposure and HLA in healthy donors. This PCR relied on a set of 60 Vbeta primers and 13 Jbeta primers. The repertoire was sequenced with immunoSEQ multiplex PCR; TCRdb's copy has only in-frame clones and lacks some. Of about 160,000 clones listed, 82% are singletons. Specimen: PBMCs. These receptors came from a male donor in good health and CMV-seronegative.

This clone came up a few times. This chain links TRBV29-1 with TRBJ2-5; 9 nucleotides match TRBD1. The J segment lost 2 bases and the V segment lost 7 bases, leaving 5 bases of the junction unmatched. The length of the CDR3 is 13 residues. The V gene's germline CDR1 is SQVTM and CDR2 ANQGSEA. This CDR3 reads CSGGQGSQETQYF. Written as DNA, the CDR3 is TGCAGCGGGGGACAGGGATCACAAGAGACCCAGTACTTC.

The rearrangement uses TRBV10-3 and TRBJ2-1; TRBD2 matches at 9 bases. This CDR3 has 15 amino acids. Germline trimming cut 4 bases from V and 2 bases from J; bases unmatched to any gene: 3. Germline CDR1 and CDR2: ENHRY and SYGVKD. The CDR3 sequence is CAISVVAGAYNEQFF. The CDR3 region has the DNA TGTGCCATCAGTGTTGTAGCGGGAGCCTACAATGAGCAGTTCTTC.

The rearrangement links TRBV19 to TRBJ2-7; 9 bases fit TRBD2. The CDR3 loop spans 17 amino acids. With V trimmed by 0 bases and J by 1 base, 7 bases remained unmatched. In germline, CDR1 is LNHDA, CDR2 SQIVND (reference sequence). CDR3 protein: CASSIDLFSGSSYEQYF. The DNA of the CDR3 is TGTGCCAGTAGTATAGATCTTTTTAGCGGGAGTTCCTACGAGCAGTACTTC.

This chain connects TRBV27 to TRBJ1-1; the D is unclear. Trimming took 7 bases from V and 3 from J, leaving 15 bases between them. The CDR3 extends over 14 amino acids. Germline assignment: CDR1 MNHEY and CDR2 SMNVEV (reference sequence). DNA for the CDR3: TGTGCCAGCAAACTAGCGGGGTTGGACACTGAAGCTTTCTTT. Protein sequence: CASKLAGLDTEAFF.

V and J are TRBV7-3 and TRBJ1-5; 7 bases line up with TRBD1. Trimming cost V 6 bases and J 5 bases; bases outside gene matches: 7. CDR3 length: 14 residues. Germline V lookup: CDR1 SGHTA, CDR2 FQGTGA. The CDR3, as DNA: TGTGCCAGCAGTTCCAACAGGGGAGATCAGCCCCAGCATTTT. As protein: CASSSNRGDQPQHF.

The chain carries TRBV27 and TRBJ2-5, with 7 nucleotides matching TRBD2. Trimming removed 4 bases from V and 5 bases from J; junction bases left unmatched: 13. Germline CDR1 is MNHEY and CDR2 is SMNVEV (reference sequence). This CDR3 is 16 amino acids long. CDR3 residues: CASSSRTRVFSETQYF. The CDR3 DNA follows: TGTGCCAGCAGTTCTAGGACTAGAGTATTTTCGGAGACCCAGTACTTC.

The rearrangement uses TRBV7-9 and TRBJ2-7, with D perhaps TRBD2 (6 bases). The V end was cut by 2 bases, the J end by 0 bases, with 20 bases between. The CDR3 has 18 residues. In germline, CDR1 is SEHNR, CDR2 FQNEAQ (reference sequence). The CDR3 is CASSLKAHLATSSYEQYF. CDR3 nucleotides: TGTGCCAGCAGCTTAAAGGCCCACCTAGCGACCAGCTCCTACGAGCAGTACTTC. Variable domain in full (rest from reference TRBV7-9 and TRBJ2-7): DTGVSQNPRHKITKRGQNVTFRCDPISEHNRLYWYRQTLGQGPEFLTYFQNEAQLEKSRLLSDRFSAERPKGSFSTLEIQRTEQGDSAMYLCASSLKAHLATSSYEQYFGPGTRLTVT.

This clone was recorded a few times. The junction shows a germline mismatch at one end, possibly a read error. J is TRBJ1-3 and V is TRBV7-9; 7 nucleotides align to TRBD1. The CDR3 runs 16 residues. The V gene's germline CDR1 is SEHNR and CDR2 FQNEAQ (reference sequence). DNA for the CDR3: TGTTCCAGCAGCTCACTCCAGGGGGTCTCTGGAAACACCATATATTTT. As protein: CSSSSLQGVSGNTIYF.

The V gene is TRBV27, the J gene TRBJ1-2, with TRBD1 as a possible D gene (5 bases). Trimming removed 6 bases from V and 2 bases from J, with 13 bases in between. CDR1 is MNHEY, CDR2 SMNVEV, per germline (reference sequence). The CDR3 is 14 residues long. The CDR3 bases are TGTGCCAGCAGGGTAGCGGGGCGCAACTATGGCTACACCTTC. It encodes CASRVAGRNYGYTF.

The V gene is TRBV2, the J gene TRBJ1-3, with a tentative D call TRBD1 (6 bases). The CDR3 covers 14 residues. The V and J ends lost 4 bases and 8 bases respectively, with 15 bases between them. Germline lookup yields CDR1 SNHLY and CDR2 FYNNEI. CDR3 in DNA: TGTGCCAGCAGTGCCAGGGGTGGTGTGGACACCATATATTTT. Encoded protein: CASSARGGVDTIYF. The full variable domain, in which reference TRBV2 and TRBJ1-3 provide the parts outside the CDR3, is EPEVTQTPSHQVTQMGQEVILRCVPISNHLYFYWYRQILGQKVEFLVSFYNNEISEKSEIFDDQFSVERPDGSNFTLKIRSTKLEDSAMYFCASSARGGVDTIYFGEGSWLTVV.

The chain combines TRBV5-1 with TRBJ1-1; unclear D gene. V lost 4 bases, J lost 1 base, and 14 bases lay in between. Germline V gene lookup returns CDR1 SGHRS and CDR2 YFSETQ. CDR3 length equals 15 residues. The CDR3 coding sequence is TGCGCCAGCAGCCTACAGAACGGATCGAACACTGAAGCTTTCTTT. Protein sequence: CASSLQNGSNTEAFF. Supplemented by reference TRBV5-1 and TRBJ1-1, the full variable domain reads KAGVTQTPRYLIKTRGQQVTLSCSPISGHRSVSWYQQTPGQGLQFLFEYFSETQRNKGNFPGRFSGRQFSNSRSEMNVSTLELGDSALYLCASSLQNGSNTEAFFGQGTRLTVV.

The chain has TRBV2 and TRBJ1-2, with D tentatively TRBD1 (6 bases). The V end was cut by 7 bases, the J end by 1 base, with 13 bases between. CDR1 and CDR2 (germline): SNHLY, FYNNEI. The CDR3 covers 14 residues. CDR3: CASNPGANNYGYTF. In DNA form, the CDR3 reads TGTGCCAGCAATCCAGGGGCCAATAACTATGGCTACACCTTC.

V gene TRBV7-8 combines with J gene TRBJ1-2; D not certain. Germline V gene sequence: CDR1 SGHVS, CDR2 FQNEAQ. CDR3 length: 13 amino acids. The V and J ends lost 1 base and 4 bases respectively, with 7 bases between them. CDR3 sequence: CASSLGRGYGYTF. The DNA of the CDR3 is TGTGCCAGCAGCTTAGGCCGGGGCTATGGCTACACCTTC. The variable domain in full, completed from reference TRBV7-8 and TRBJ1-2, reads GAGVSQSPRYKVAKRGQDVALRCDPISGHVSLFWYQQALGQGPEFLTYFQNEAQLDKSGLPSDRFFAERPEGSVSTLKIQRTQQEDSAVYLCASSLGRGYGYTFGSGTRLTVV.

The V and J genes are TRBV7-9 and TRBJ2-7; no reliable D call. The CDR3 has 14 residues. V dropped 5 bases and J dropped 0 bases, with 11 bases sitting between them. Germline V gene sequence: CDR1 SEHNR, CDR2 FQNEAQ (reference sequence). In DNA form, the CDR3 reads TGTGCCAGCAGCGTTATGGGCAGCTCCTACGAGCAGTACTTC. Translation: CASSVMGSSYEQYF.

The rearrangement joins TRBV11-2 to TRBJ2-1, with 7 positions matching TRBD1. Trimming at V came to 6 bases and at J to 4 bases, leaving 12 bases not matched to a gene. Germline lookup yields CDR1 SGHAT and CDR2 FQNNGV. The CDR3 is 16 residues long. The chain's CDR3 is CASRNLQGSSYNEQFF. Here the CDR3 DNA reads TGTGCCAGCAGGAATTTACAGGGGAGTTCGTACAATGAGCAGTTCTTC.

The chain couples TRBV5-1 to TRBJ1-4; 7 nucleotides match TRBD1. This CDR3 is built from 16 residues. From germline, CDR1 is SGHRS and CDR2 YFSETQ. Unmatched junction bases numbered 9, after V lost 2 bases and J lost 5 bases. The CDR3 loop reads CASSFREGAGNEKLFF. The CDR3 bases are TGCGCCAGCAGCTTCCGCGAGGGGGCGGGCAATGAAAAACTGTTTTTT.

This sequence joins TRBV7-9 and TRBJ2-1, with a tentative D call TRBD2 (5 bases). Deletions cut 5 bases from V and 4 bases from J, with 21 bases between. CDR1 SEHNR and CDR2 FQNEAQ come from the germline V gene (reference sequence). This CDR3 is 17 amino acids long. CDR3 loop: CASSLTLSSGHYNEQFF. Here the CDR3 DNA reads TGTGCCAGCAGCCTTACCCTTTCCAGCGGCCATTACAATGAGCAGTTCTTC.

The chain combines TRBV2 with TRBJ1-5, with 8 bases that match TRBD1. Losses at the gene ends were 7 bases for V and 4 bases for J; bases not matched to a gene: 9. This CDR3 has 15 residues. Germline CDR1 is SNHLY and CDR2 is FYNNEI. The CDR3 sequence is CASNSDRVGNQPQHF. Here the CDR3 DNA reads TGTGCCAGCAACTCGGACAGGGTAGGAAATCAGCCCCAGCATTTT.

This clone was seen more than once but under ten times. The chain links TRBV29-1 to TRBJ1-1; TRBD1 aligns across 10 bases. V lost 8 bases, J lost 1 base, and 4 bases stayed unmatched. This CDR3 region has 13 residues. CDR1 is SQVTM and CDR2 is ANQGSEA in the germline V gene. CDR3 sequence (DNA): TGCAGCTCCAGGACAGGGGGGAACACTGAAGCTTTCTTT. Amino acids: CSSRTGGNTEAFF.

The chain is built from TRBV29-1 and TRBJ2-5; possible D gene TRBD1, 6 bases. The CDR3 contains 13 residues. Germline V CDR1 and CDR2: SQVTM, ANQGSEA. Trimming shortened V by 1 base and J by 5 bases, and 11 bases separated the two germline ends. The CDR3 DNA sequence: TGCAGCGTTGAAGTAGTTACAGGGGAGACCCAGTACTTC. It specifies CSVEVVTGETQYF.

This clone occurred once. The rearrangement joins TRBV7-9 to TRBJ1-1, with D maybe TRBD1 (6 bases). This CDR3 is built from 12 residues. The germline V and J ends were trimmed by 6 bases and 7 bases, with 12 bases remaining between them. Germline CDR1 is SEHNR and CDR2 is FQNEAQ (reference sequence). CDR3 coding DNA: TGTGCCAGCAGAACAGGGATCTTTGAAGCTTTCTTT. Amino acid sequence: CASRTGIFEAFF.

This chain joins TRBV7-2 and TRBJ1-5, with D possibly TRBD1 on 5 matching bases. CDR3 length equals 16 residues. V was clipped by 2 bases and J by 5 bases, with 16 bases between them. Germline V gene sequence: CDR1 SGHTA, CDR2 FQGNSA. The CDR3 DNA reads TGTGCCAGCAGCTTAAATCCGGACATGAGCCATCAGCCCCAGCATTTT. Protein sequence: CASSLNPDMSHQPQHF.

This chain uses TRBV5-1 with TRBJ1-2; D gene unclear. The CDR3 totals 14 residues. CDR1 and CDR2 from the germline V gene are SGHRS and YFSETQ. Trimming left V 0 bases short and J 1 base short, with 7 bases between. CDR3 nucleotide sequence: TGCGCCAGCAGCTTGGCCGGGAATAACTATGGCTACACCTTC. Its translation is CASSLAGNNYGYTF.

V is TRBV25-1 and J is TRBJ2-1, with D possibly matching TRBD1 (7 bases). With 8 bases removed from V and 12 bases from J, the gap between germline ends came to 26 bases. This CDR3 has 15 residues. The germline V gene has CDR1 MGHDK and CDR2 SYGVNS. The CDR3 region is CASPRRGQGEEGQFF. CDR3 DNA sequence: TGTGCCAGCCCTCGAAGGGGTCAGGGGGAGGAGGGGCAGTTCTTC.

This chain connects TRBV5-4 to TRBJ1-4; perhaps TRBD1 as D (6 bases). Germline V gives CDR1 SGHNT, CDR2 YYREEE (reference sequence). The CDR3 has 13 amino acids. V gave up 5 bases and J gave up 4 bases, with 9 bases separating them. In nucleotides, the CDR3 is TGTGCCAGCAGATTACAGGGTAATGAAAAACTGTTTTTT. This gives the protein CASRLQGNEKLFF.

The V gene is TRBV5-5, the J gene TRBJ1-2; D is possibly TRBD1 (6 bases). Trimming left V 3 bases short and J 5 bases short, with 20 bases between. The CDR3 runs to 16 residues. The germline V gene encodes CDR1 SGHKS and CDR2 YYEKEE (reference sequence). CDR3 loop: CASSWGQGNLLYGYTF. As DNA, the CDR3 is TGTGCCAGCAGCTGGGGGCAGGGAAATTTGTTGTATGGCTACACCTTC.

This rearrangement joins TRBV19 to TRBJ1-2; D call uncertain. Germline CDR1 is LNHDA and CDR2 is SQIVND (reference sequence). Trimming cost V 5 bases and J 1 base, with 11 bases left between them. CDR3 length: 14 amino acids. The CDR3 loop is CASSGGLLNYGYTF. The DNA for the CDR3 is TGTGCCAGTAGTGGAGGCCTCCTTAACTATGGCTACACCTTC.